The 8 T cell receptor beta chains below were found in one sample sequenced in a study of glioma-infiltrating T cells after dendritic cell vaccination. Time point indicated: after dendritic cell vaccination, including at tumor progression/relapse. Sequencing was performed with immunoSEQ multiplex PCR; in TCRdb, only in-frame clones are kept and a portion is missing. The table records roughly 100,000 clones, around 87% of them present only once. This material consisted of blood, taken after dendritic cell vaccination. The receptors were gathered from a human donor with glioblastoma.

This clone appeared a single time. The chain is built from TRBV5-5 and TRBJ1-5, with 8 bases lining up with TRBD1. CDR1 is SGHKS and CDR2 is YYEKEE in the germline V gene (reference sequence). This CDR3 is built from 13 residues. Trimming at V came to 4 bases and at J to 5 bases, leaving 2 bases not matched to a gene. Here the CDR3 reads CASSRQGYQPQHF. The CDR3 nucleotides read TGTGCCAGCAGCCGACAGGGGTATCAGCCCCAGCATTTT.

This clone was seen once. The V call is TRBV2, the J call TRBJ1-2, with D uncertain. V lost 9 bases, J lost 6 bases, and 8 bases lay in between. Germline V lookup: CDR1 SNHLY, CDR2 FYNNEI. The CDR3 covers 10 residues. The CDR3 loop is CASSENGYTF. In DNA form, the CDR3 reads TGTGCCAGTTCTGAGAATGGCTACACCTTC.

This chain uses TRBV6-5 with TRBJ2-7; 11 bases line up with TRBD2. This CDR3 has 14 amino acids. Germline trimming cut 6 bases from V and 3 bases from J; bases unmatched to any gene: 4. From germline, CDR1 is MNHEY and CDR2 SVGAGI. CDR3 in amino acids: CASRGTSGRYEQYF. The CDR3, as DNA: TGTGCCAGCAGGGGGACTAGCGGACGCTACGAGCAGTACTTC.

The rearrangement joins TRBV5-1 to TRBJ1-2; TRBD1 agrees at 11 bases. The CDR3 covers 16 residues. Germline CDR1 is SGHRS and CDR2 is YFSETQ. The J segment lost 2 bases and the V segment lost 4 bases, leaving 7 bases of the junction unmatched. CDR3 in amino acids: CASSPGRTGGNYGYTF. The CDR3, as DNA: TGCGCCAGCAGCCCGGGCCGGACAGGGGGCAACTATGGCTACACCTTC.

CDR3 in amino acids: CASAGLRSSYNEQFF. CDR3 coding DNA: TGTGCCAGCGCCGGACTAAGGAGCTCCTACAATGAGCAGTTCTTC. V and J are TRBV6-5 and TRBJ2-1; maybe TRBD2 (6 bases). CDR3 length equals 15 residues. Germline CDR1 reads MNHEY; CDR2 reads SVGAGI. Trimming took 8 bases from V and 0 from J, leaving 14 bases between them.

V and J are TRBV14 and TRBJ2-7; D may be TRBD2 (6 bases). This CDR3 spans 16 amino acids. Trimming stripped 0 bases from V and 4 bases from J, with 16 bases between. From germline, CDR1 is SGHDN and CDR2 FVKESK. For the CDR3, the DNA is TGTGCCAGCAGCCAAGATCCGAGGCTAGCGTGGTACGAGCAGTACTTC. Translated, it gives CASSQDPRLAWYEQYF.

This sequence joins TRBV28 and TRBJ2-1; D is ambiguous. V was cut by 2 bases and J by 10 bases, with 6 bases left in between. CDR3 length equals 11 residues. CDR1 and CDR2 (germline): MDHEN, SYDVKM. The CDR3 DNA sequence: TGTGCCAGCAGTTTACAGCGCGAGCAGTTCTTC. It is translated as CASSLQREQFF. The full variable domain, its missing parts supplied by reference TRBV28 and TRBJ2-1, is DVKVTQSSRYLVKRTGEKVFLECVQDMDHENMFWYRQDPGLGLRLIYFSYDVKMKEKGDIPEGYSVSREKKERFSLILESASTNQTSMYLCASSLQREQFFGPGTRLTVL.

The genes are TRBV23-1 and TRBJ2-5; 12 bases agree with TRBD1. TRBV23-1 is classed as an ORF, of uncertain function. Trimming removed 4 bases from V and 5 bases from J; junction bases left unmatched: 20. The CDR3 has 20 residues. The CDR3 DNA is TGCGCCAGCAGTCTGGACCGGGACAGGGGGCTCCCCGCCCCACGGGAGACCCAGTACTTC. Amino acid sequence: CASSLDRDRGLPAPRETQYF.